Following are 26 T cell receptor beta chains from one sample sequenced in a study of shared clonotypes between healthy human individuals. Some clones are missing from TCRdb's copy, which holds only in-frame ones; the method was immunoSEQ multiplex PCR. This table has about a million clones, roughly 80% appearing once. Material: memory CD4+ T cells sorted from blood. As for subset: CD45RA-negative fraction. All receptors come from a man younger than 30 in good health.

As concerns this clone: Within the sample, other DNA sequences also encode this same CDR3. The rearrangement links TRBV30 to TRBJ1-3; TRBD1 is a possible D gene (5 bases). This CDR3 region has 13 residues. With 2 bases removed from V and 0 bases from J, the gap between germline ends came to 5 bases. Germline CDR1 reads GTSNPN; CDR2 reads SVGIG (reference sequence). CDR3 amino acids: CAWSQGSGNTIYF. CDR3 coding DNA: TGTGCCTGGAGTCAGGGCTCTGGAAACACCATATATTTT.

The chain uses TRBV5-4 and TRBJ2-3, with 11 bases aligning to TRBD2. V lost 1 base to trimming and J lost 4 bases; unmatched junction nucleotides: 5. CDR3 size: 16 residues. Germline CDR1 SGHNT, CDR2 YYREEE (reference sequence). Here the CDR3 DNA reads TGTGCCAGCAGCTTGTTTAGCGGGGGGGCCGCAGATACGCAGTATTTT. Translating gives CASSLFSGGAADTQYF.

V gene TRBV18 combines with J gene TRBJ2-1, with 13 bases aligning to TRBD2. Germline-derived CDR1 and CDR2 are KGHSH and LQKENI. V lost 6 bases to trimming and J lost 7 bases; unmatched junction nucleotides: 9. CDR3 length: 16 amino acids. CDR3 amino acids: CASSPWTSGSNNEQFF. The CDR3 region has the DNA TGTGCCAGCTCCCCGTGGACTAGCGGGAGTAATAATGAGCAGTTCTTC.

Only a few counts were recorded for this clone. The chain couples TRBV2 to TRBJ1-5; 7 nucleotides line up with TRBD1. Unmatched junction bases numbered 5, after V lost 9 bases and J lost 6 bases. Germline assignment: CDR1 SNHLY and CDR2 FYNNEI. CDR3 size: 12 residues. CDR3 DNA: TGTGCCAGTAATGACAGGGCTCAGCCCCAGCATTTT. This translates into CASNDRAQPQHF.

This chain connects TRBV4-1 to TRBJ2-7; D is uncertain. The germline gives CDR1 MGHRA, CDR2 YSYEKL. Trimming stripped 4 bases from V and 3 bases from J, with 13 bases between. The CDR3 sequence is 14 residues long. The CDR3 nucleotides read TGCGCCAGCAGCCGAGCCGGACCGTTCTACGAGCAGTACTTC. It is translated as CASSRAGPFYEQYF.

For the CDR3, the DNA is TGTGCCAGCAGTGGACTAGCGGGAGGACCAGATACGCAGTATTTT. Its translation: CASSGLAGGPDTQYF. The V gene is TRBV2, the J gene TRBJ2-3, with 13 bases aligning to TRBD2. Germline lookup yields CDR1 SNHLY and CDR2 FYNNEI. V shed 4 bases and J 4 bases; nucleotides not matched to a gene: 2. The CDR3 covers 15 residues.

The V and J genes are TRBV6-4 and TRBJ2-1; TRBD1 matches 7 bases. Germline CDR1 reads MRHNA; CDR2 reads SNTAGT. The CDR3 is 15 residues long. Unmatched junction bases numbered 11, after V lost 2 bases and J lost 10 bases. CDR3 loop: CASSDGPAGGGEQFF. The CDR3 nucleotides read TGTGCCAGCAGTGACGGCCCCGCAGGGGGTGGAGAGCAGTTCTTC.

The chain combines TRBV7-2 with TRBJ2-7; no reliable D call. The CDR3 sequence is 13 residues long. V lost 1 base, J lost 11 bases, and 15 bases lay in between. Germline CDR1 and CDR2: SGHTA and FQGNSA. CDR3 sequence (DNA): TGTGCCAGCAGCTTAGGGTCCAACAGCGCGAAGTACTTC. It specifies CASSLGSNSAKYF.

The genes are TRBV30 and TRBJ2-5; TRBD2 might be the D (5 bases). The J call may not be correct, given that the DNA end is closer to TRBJ2-7. The length of the CDR3 is 12 residues. In germline, CDR1 is GTSNPN, CDR2 SVGIG (reference sequence). The CDR3 bases are TGTGCCATAGAGGCGGGTTCCTACGAGCAGTACTTC. Translating it yields CAIEAGSYEQYF.

CDR3 sequence (DNA): TGTGCCAGCAGTTTCCAGGCCTACAATGAGCAGTTCTTC. It translates to CASSFQAYNEQFF. The gene calls are TRBV28 and TRBJ2-1; D is unresolved. V dropped 3 bases and J dropped 2 bases, with 5 bases sitting between them. The CDR3 runs 13 residues. The germline CDR1 and CDR2 sequences are MDHEN and SYDVKM.

This clone was detected a few times. This chain uses TRBV6-6 with TRBJ1-4; 8 nucleotides match TRBD1. The CDR3 is 15 residues long. The germline V gene has CDR1 MNHNY and CDR2 SVGAGI (reference sequence). V lost 6 bases to trimming and J lost 12 bases; unmatched junction nucleotides: 15. The DNA for the CDR3 is TGTGCCAGCAGAGACCAGGGGGCAGGTTTTGTGGAACTGTTTTTT. This sequence encodes CASRDQGAGFVELFF.

The V and J genes are TRBV2 and TRBJ2-3, with TRBD2 matching 9 bases. V shed 6 bases and J 6 bases; nucleotides not matched to a gene: 10. CDR3 length equals 15 residues. CDR1 and CDR2 (germline): SNHLY, FYNNEI. The CDR3 loop is CASRERGAGLDTQYF. The CDR3 DNA reads as TGTGCCAGCAGGGAGCGGGGGGCCGGTCTGGATACGCAGTATTTT. Variable domain in full (rest from reference TRBV2 and TRBJ2-3): EPEVTQTPSHQVTQMGQEVILRCVPISNHLYFYWYRQILGQKVEFLVSFYNNEISEKSEIFDDQFSVERPDGSNFTLKIRSTKLEDSAMYFCASRERGAGLDTQYFGPGTRLTVL.

The genes are TRBV9 and TRBJ2-3, with a weak D call TRBD2 (6 bases). CDR1 and CDR2 (germline): SGDLS, YYNGEE. Deletions cut 4 bases from V and 4 bases from J, with 19 bases between. This CDR3 is 16 amino acids long. This chain's CDR3 is CASSPTGASVPDTQYF. The CDR3 bases are TGTGCCAGCAGCCCCACCGGGGCTAGCGTACCAGATACGCAGTATTTT.

This clone occurred once. The rearrangement uses TRBV6-5 and TRBJ2-5, with 8 bases lining up with TRBD1. The CDR3 totals 14 residues. With V trimmed by 0 bases and J by 5 bases, 2 bases remained unmatched. From germline, CDR1 is MNHEY and CDR2 SVGAGI. CDR3 residues: CASSYSRDRETQYF. The CDR3 DNA follows: TGTGCCAGCAGTTACTCAAGGGACAGGGAGACCCAGTACTTC.

This clone was counted at least ten times. The chain has TRBV28 and TRBJ1-1; 8 nucleotides line up with TRBD1. The germline gives CDR1 MDHEN, CDR2 SYDVKM. CDR3 length equals 15 residues. J was trimmed by 0 bases and V by 6 bases; bases with no gene match: 6. The CDR3 here is CASRSQGALNTEAFF. CDR3 DNA: TGTGCCAGCAGATCTCAGGGGGCCTTGAACACTGAAGCTTTCTTT.

The chain recombines TRBV30 with TRBJ2-7; D may correspond to TRBD1 or TRBD2 (6 bases each). Germline CDR1 reads GTSNPN; CDR2 reads SVGIG (reference sequence). The CDR3 totals 14 residues. V gave up 5 bases and J gave up 0 bases, with 14 bases separating them. The CDR3 nucleotides are TGTGCCTGGGGAAAGGGGGGTACCTCCTACGAGCAGTACTTC. Its translation is CAWGKGGTSYEQYF.

This clone was seen a single time. V usage is TRBV5-1 and J usage is TRBJ2-7, with a possible D match to TRBD1 (5 bases). CDR3 length: 15 amino acids. CDR1 is SGHRS, CDR2 YFSETQ, per germline. V dropped 0 bases and J dropped 3 bases, with 13 bases sitting between them. CDR3: CASSLGAGSFYEQYF. As DNA, the CDR3 is TGCGCCAGCAGCTTGGGTGCAGGGTCTTTCTACGAGCAGTACTTC.

This sequence joins TRBV5-1 and TRBJ2-7, with 13 bases lining up with TRBD2. The V and J ends lost 2 bases and 6 bases, in that order; junction bases with no gene match: 5. Germline CDR1 and CDR2: SGHRS and YFSETQ. This CDR3 is built from 15 residues. The CDR3 loop reads CASSFRTSGSAEQYF. CDR3 bases: TGCGCCAGCAGCTTCAGGACTAGCGGGAGTGCCGAGCAGTACTTC.

The chain carries TRBV25-1 and TRBJ2-1; the D is unclear. Germline V lookup: CDR1 MGHDK, CDR2 SYGVNS. V lost 0 bases, J lost 8 bases, and 14 bases lay in between. This CDR3 comprises 15 residues. This CDR3 is CASSEYGWQAHEQFF. CDR3 DNA sequence: TGTGCCAGCAGTGAATACGGTTGGCAGGCACATGAGCAGTTCTTC.

The CDR3: CASTVVGGTYEQYF. The DNA of the CDR3 is TGCGCCAGCACCGTGGTGGGGGGGACCTACGAGCAGTACTTC. This chain joins TRBV5-1 and TRBJ2-7; 7 bases fit TRBD2. Germline CDR1 reads SGHRS; CDR2 reads YFSETQ. The CDR3 has 14 residues. V shed 6 bases and J 2 bases; nucleotides not matched to a gene: 8.

The rearrangement joins TRBV6-6 to TRBJ2-1; D unclear. Germline lookup yields CDR1 MNHNY and CDR2 SVGAGI (reference sequence). CDR3 length equals 13 residues. Trimming shortened V by 8 bases and J by 0 bases, and 8 bases separated the two germline ends. CDR3 DNA sequence: TGTGCCAGCCAGCAGAGCTCCTACAATGAGCAGTTCTTC. Protein sequence: CASQQSSYNEQFF.

The chain uses TRBV6-6 and TRBJ1-2; 8 bases agree with TRBD1. The V gene's germline CDR1 is MNHNY and CDR2 SVGAGI (reference sequence). The junction had 4 bases not matched to a gene; V was cut back by 0 bases and J by 7 bases. CDR3 size: 14 residues. As DNA, the CDR3 is TGTGCCAGCAGTTACTCGGACAGGGTCGGTGGCTACACCTTC. Its translation: CASSYSDRVGGYTF.

V is TRBV6-6 and J is TRBJ2-7; 7 bases line up with TRBD1. The V gene end was trimmed by 5 bases and the J gene end by 3 bases; junction bases not matched to a gene: 10. This CDR3 contains 15 residues. CDR1 and CDR2 from the germline V gene are MNHNY and SVGAGI (reference sequence). The CDR3 sequence: CASSQGQVGIYEQYF. The CDR3 DNA sequence: TGTGCCAGCAGTCAAGGACAGGTTGGGATCTACGAGCAGTACTTC.

This clone has just a few counts. The rearrangement links TRBV30 to TRBJ1-5, with 7 bases that match TRBD1. The CDR3 contains 13 residues. Germline loops: CDR1 GTSNPN, CDR2 SVGIG (reference sequence). Unmatched junction bases numbered 4, after V lost 3 bases and J lost 5 bases. This chain's CDR3 is CAWRNRGDQPQHF. CDR3 coding DNA: TGTGCCTGGAGGAACAGGGGCGATCAGCCCCAGCATTTT.

As regards this clone: This CDR3 is also generated by other DNA sequences in the sample. The chain recombines TRBV5-4 with TRBJ1-6, with TRBD1 as a possible D gene (6 bases). V was clipped by 4 bases and J by 5 bases, with 10 bases between them. The germline CDR1 and CDR2 sequences are SGHNT and YYREEE (reference sequence). This CDR3 comprises 14 residues. The CDR3 sequence: CASSLDRNNSPLHF. In nucleotides, the CDR3 is TGTGCCAGCAGCCTGGACAGAAATAATTCACCCCTCCACTTT.

This rearrangement joins TRBV4-1 to TRBJ2-5; D is uncertain. V was trimmed by 2 bases and J by 6 bases, leaving 13 bases between them. From germline, CDR1 is MGHRA and CDR2 YSYEKL. There are 14 residues in the CDR3. The CDR3 here is CASSQSVDVKTQYF. CDR3 in DNA: TGCGCCAGCAGCCAATCTGTGGATGTGAAGACCCAGTACTTC.